This T cell receptor (beta chain) came from a study of cytomegalovirus exposure and HLA in healthy donors. Whole-study findings and limits: Later analysis identified a missense DCLRE1C variant that was linked to TCR beta V- and J-gene trimming. With DRB1 most and HLA-C fewest, TCR association rates differed between HLA loci in a later analysis.

This CDR3 spans 16 amino acids. Germline V gene data show CDR1 as MRHNA and CDR2 as SNTAGT. This clone was detected a few times. Its antigen is as yet unknown. Both 60 Vbeta primers and 13 Jbeta primers went into the PCR. Study processing details: In a later analysis, some 10 million of approximately 86 million unique beta chains occurred in at least two donors. Clones were read by immunoSEQ multiplex PCR, and TCRdb kept only the in-frame ones, dropping some. That table is the source of V, J and clone size, and D and trimming were worked out from the DNA. This table has around 100,000 clones, 74% appearing once.

V gene TRBV6-4 combines with J gene TRBJ2-5; 9 bases map to TRBD1. The J call may be incorrect, as the DNA end agrees better with TRBJ2-7. This clonotype was obtained from a man younger than 40 in good health and CMV-seropositive. Sequencing input: PBMCs. The CDR3 nucleotides are TGTGCCAGCACAAAAGGACAGGGGCCCCGTCTTTACGAGCAGTACTTC. Translated, it gives CASTKGQGPRLYEQYF.